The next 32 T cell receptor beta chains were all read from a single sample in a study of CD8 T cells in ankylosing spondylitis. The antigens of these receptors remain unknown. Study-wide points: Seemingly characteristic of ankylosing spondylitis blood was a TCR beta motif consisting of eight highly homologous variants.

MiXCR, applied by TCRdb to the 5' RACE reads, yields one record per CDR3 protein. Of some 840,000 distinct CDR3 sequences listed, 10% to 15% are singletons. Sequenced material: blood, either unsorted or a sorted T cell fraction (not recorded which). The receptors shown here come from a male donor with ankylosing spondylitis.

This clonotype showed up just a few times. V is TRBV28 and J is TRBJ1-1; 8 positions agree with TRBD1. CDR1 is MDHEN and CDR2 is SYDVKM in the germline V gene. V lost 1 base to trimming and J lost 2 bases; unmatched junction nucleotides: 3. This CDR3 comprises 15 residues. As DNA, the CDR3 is TGTGCCAGCAGTTTATTGGGACAGGAAAACACTGAAGCTTTCTTT. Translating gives CASSLLGQENTEAFF. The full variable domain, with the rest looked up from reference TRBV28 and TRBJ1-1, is DVKVTQSSRYLVKRTGEKVFLECVQDMDHENMFWYRQDPGLGLRLIYFSYDVKMKEKGDIPEGYSVSREKKERFSLILESASTNQTSMYLCASSLLGQENTEAFFGQGTRLTVV.

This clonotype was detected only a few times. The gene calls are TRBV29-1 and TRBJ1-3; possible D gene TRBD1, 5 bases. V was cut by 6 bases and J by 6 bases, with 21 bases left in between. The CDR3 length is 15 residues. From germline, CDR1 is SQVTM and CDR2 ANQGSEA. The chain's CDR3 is CSVAKNLGGENTIYF. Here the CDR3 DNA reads TGCAGCGTCGCAAAAAATCTGGGGGGAGAAAACACCATATATTTT.

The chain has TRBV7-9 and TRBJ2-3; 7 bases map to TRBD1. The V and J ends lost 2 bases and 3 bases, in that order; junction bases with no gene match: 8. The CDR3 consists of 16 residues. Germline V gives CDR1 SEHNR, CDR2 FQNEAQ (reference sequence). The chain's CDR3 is CASSLKTYRGTDTQYF. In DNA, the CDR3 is TGTGCCAGCAGCTTAAAAACCTACAGGGGAACAGATACGCAGTATTTT.

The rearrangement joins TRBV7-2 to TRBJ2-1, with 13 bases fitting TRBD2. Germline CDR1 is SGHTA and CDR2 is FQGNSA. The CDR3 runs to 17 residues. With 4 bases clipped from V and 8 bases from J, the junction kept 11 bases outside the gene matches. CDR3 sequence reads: CASSSHPRTSGSHEQFF. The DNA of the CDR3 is TGTGCCAGCAGCTCACATCCCAGGACTAGCGGGAGCCATGAGCAGTTCTTC.

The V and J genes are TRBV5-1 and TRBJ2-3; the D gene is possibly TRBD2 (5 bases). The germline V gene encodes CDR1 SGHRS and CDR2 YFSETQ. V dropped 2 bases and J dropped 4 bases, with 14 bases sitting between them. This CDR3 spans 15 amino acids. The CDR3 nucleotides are TGCGCCAGCAGCTTCGGAGACGAGAGGGCAGATACGCAGTATTTT. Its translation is CASSFGDERADTQYF.

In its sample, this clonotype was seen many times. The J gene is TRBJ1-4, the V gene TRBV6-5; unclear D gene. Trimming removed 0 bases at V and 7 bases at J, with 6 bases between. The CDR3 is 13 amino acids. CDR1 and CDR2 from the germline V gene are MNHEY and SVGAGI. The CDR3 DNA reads TGTGCCAGCAGTTACTCAGGGAGTGAAAAACTGTTTTTT. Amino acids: CASSYSGSEKLFF.

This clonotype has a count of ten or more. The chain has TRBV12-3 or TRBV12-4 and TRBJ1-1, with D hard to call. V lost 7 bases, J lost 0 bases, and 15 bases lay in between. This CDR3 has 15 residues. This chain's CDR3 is CASTLDRQMNTEAFF. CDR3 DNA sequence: TGTGCCAGCACCCTCGACCGGCAGATGAACACTGAAGCTTTCTTT.

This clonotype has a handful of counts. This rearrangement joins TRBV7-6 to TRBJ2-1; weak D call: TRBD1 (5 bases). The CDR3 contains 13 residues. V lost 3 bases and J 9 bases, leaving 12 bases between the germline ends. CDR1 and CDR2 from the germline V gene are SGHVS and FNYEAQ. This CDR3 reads CASSLGSGPEQFF. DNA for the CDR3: TGTGCCAGCAGCTTGGGGTCAGGGCCTGAGCAGTTCTTC.

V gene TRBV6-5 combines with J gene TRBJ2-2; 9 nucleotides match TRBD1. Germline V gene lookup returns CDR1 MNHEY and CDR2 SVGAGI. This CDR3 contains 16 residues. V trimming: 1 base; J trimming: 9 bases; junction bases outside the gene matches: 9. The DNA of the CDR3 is TGTGCCAGCAGTTACTGGACAGGGGTCGCGGCCAGGGAGCTGTTTTTT. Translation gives CASSYWTGVAARELFF.

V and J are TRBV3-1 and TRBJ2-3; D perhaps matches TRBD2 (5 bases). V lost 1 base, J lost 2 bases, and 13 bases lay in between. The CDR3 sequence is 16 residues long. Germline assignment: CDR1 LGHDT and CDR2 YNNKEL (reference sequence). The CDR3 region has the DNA TGTGCCAGCAGCCAAGGGGTTCAGGACTTCACAGATACGCAGTATTTT. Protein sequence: CASSQGVQDFTDTQYF.

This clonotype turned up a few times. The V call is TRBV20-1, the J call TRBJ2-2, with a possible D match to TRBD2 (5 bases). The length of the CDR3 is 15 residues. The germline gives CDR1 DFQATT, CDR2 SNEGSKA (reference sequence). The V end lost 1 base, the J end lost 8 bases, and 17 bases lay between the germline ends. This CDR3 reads CSARASGLKAGELFF. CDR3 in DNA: TGCAGTGCTAGAGCCTCTGGACTCAAGGCGGGGGAGCTGTTTTTT.

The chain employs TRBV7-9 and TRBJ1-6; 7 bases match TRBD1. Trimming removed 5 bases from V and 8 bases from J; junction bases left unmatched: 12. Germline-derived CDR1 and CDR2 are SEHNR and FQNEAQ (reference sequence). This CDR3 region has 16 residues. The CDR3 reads CASSANPGTDDSPLHF. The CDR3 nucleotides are TGTGCCAGCAGCGCGAATCCCGGGACAGATGATTCACCCCTCCACTTT.

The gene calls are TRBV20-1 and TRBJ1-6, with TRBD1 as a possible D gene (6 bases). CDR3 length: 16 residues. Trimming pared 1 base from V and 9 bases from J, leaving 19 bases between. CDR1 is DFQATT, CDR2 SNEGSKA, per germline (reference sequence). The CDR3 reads CSARVHGGEQSSPLHF. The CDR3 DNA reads TGCAGTGCTAGAGTGCACGGGGGCGAACAGTCTTCACCCCTCCACTTT.

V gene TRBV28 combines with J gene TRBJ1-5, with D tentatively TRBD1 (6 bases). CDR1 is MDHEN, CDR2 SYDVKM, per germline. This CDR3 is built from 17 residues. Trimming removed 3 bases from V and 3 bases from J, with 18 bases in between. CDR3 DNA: TGTGCCAGCAGTTTGGATGGGGGTGGACAGAACAATCAGCCCCAGCATTTT. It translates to CASSLDGGGQNNQPQHF.

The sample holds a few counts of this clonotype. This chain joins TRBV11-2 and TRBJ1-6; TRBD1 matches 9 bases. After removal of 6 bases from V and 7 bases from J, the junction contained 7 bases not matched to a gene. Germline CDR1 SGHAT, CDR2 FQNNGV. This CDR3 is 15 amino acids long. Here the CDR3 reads CASRVQGARNSPLHF. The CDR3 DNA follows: TGTGCCAGCAGGGTACAGGGGGCAAGAAATTCACCCCTCCACTTT.

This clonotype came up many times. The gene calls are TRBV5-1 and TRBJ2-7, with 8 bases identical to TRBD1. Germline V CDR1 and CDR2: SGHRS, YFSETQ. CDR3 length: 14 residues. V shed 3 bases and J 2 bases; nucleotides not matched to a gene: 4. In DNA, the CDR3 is TGCGCCAGCAGCTCGACAGGGGTAACCTACGAGCAGTACTTC. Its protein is CASSSTGVTYEQYF.

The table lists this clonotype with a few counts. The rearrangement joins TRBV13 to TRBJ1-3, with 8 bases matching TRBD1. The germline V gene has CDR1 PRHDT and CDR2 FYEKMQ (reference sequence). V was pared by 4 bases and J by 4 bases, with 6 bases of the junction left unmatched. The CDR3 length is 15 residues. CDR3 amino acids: CASSSRRGRGNTIYF. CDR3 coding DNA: TGTGCCAGCAGCTCGCGCAGGGGGCGCGGAAACACCATATATTTT.

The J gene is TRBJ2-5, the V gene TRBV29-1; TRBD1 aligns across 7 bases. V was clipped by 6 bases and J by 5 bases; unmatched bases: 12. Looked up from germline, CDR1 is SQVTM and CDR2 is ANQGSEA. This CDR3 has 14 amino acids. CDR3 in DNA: TGCAGCGTAGCGGACAGGCCCTTTCAGGAGACCCAGTACTTC. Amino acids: CSVADRPFQETQYF. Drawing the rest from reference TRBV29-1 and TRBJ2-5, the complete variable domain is SAVISQKPSRDICQRGTSLTIQCQVDSQVTMMFWYRQQPGQSLTLIATANQGSEATYESGFVIDKFPISRPNLTFSTLTVSNMSPEDSSIYLCSVADRPFQETQYFGPGTRLLVL.

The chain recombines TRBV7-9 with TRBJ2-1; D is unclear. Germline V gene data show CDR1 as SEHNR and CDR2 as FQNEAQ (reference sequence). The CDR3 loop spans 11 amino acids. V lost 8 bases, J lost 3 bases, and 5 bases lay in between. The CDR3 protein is CASASYNEQFF. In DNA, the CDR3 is TGTGCCAGCGCCAGCTACAATGAGCAGTTCTTC.

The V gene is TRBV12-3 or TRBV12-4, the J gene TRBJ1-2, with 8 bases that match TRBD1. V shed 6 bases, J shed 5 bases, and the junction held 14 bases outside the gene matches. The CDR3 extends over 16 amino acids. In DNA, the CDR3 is TGTGCCAGCAGCGCGGACAGGGACCGCCTAAAATATGGCTACACCTTC. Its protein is CASSADRDRLKYGYTF.

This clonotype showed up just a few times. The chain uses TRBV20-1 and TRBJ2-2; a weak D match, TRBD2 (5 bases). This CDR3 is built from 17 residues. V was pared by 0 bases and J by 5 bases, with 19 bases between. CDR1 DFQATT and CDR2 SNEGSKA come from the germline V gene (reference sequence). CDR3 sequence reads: CSARDSEVKASTGELFF. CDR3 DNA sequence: TGCAGTGCTAGAGATTCGGAGGTTAAGGCGTCGACCGGGGAGCTGTTTTTT.

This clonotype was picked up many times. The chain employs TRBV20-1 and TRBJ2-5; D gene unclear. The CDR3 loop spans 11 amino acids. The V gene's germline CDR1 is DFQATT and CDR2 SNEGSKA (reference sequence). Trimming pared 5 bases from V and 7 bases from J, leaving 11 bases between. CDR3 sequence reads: CSALPSATQYF. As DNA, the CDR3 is TGCAGTGCTTTACCTTCTGCGACCCAGTACTTC.

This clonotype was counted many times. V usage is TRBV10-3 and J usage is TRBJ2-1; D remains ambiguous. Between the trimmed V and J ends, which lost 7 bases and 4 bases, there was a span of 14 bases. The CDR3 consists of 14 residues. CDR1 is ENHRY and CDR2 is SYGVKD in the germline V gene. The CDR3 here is CAINDGRIYNEQFF. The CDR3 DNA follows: TGTGCCATCAATGACGGGCGCATATACAATGAGCAGTTCTTC.

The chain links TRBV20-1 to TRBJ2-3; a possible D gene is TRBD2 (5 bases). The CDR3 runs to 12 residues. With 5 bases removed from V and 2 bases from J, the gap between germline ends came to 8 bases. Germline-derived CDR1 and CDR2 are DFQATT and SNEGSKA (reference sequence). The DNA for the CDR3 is TGCAGTGCTCGGACTTACACAGATACGCAGTATTTT. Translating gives CSARTYTDTQYF.

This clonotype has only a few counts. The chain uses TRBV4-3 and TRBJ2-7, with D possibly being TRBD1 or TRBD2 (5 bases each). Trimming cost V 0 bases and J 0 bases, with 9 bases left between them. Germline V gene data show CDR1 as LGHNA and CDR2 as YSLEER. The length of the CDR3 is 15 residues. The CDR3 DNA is TGCGCCAGCAGCCAAGATGGGGGTCCCTCCTACGAGCAGTACTTC. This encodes CASSQDGGPSYEQYF.

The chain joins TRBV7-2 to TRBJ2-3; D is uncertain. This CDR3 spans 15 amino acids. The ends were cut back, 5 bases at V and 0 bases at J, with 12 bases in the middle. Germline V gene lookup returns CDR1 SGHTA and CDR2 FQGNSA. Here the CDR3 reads CASSVSRTSTDTQYF. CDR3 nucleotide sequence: TGTGCCAGCAGCGTGAGCAGAACTAGCACAGATACGCAGTATTTT.

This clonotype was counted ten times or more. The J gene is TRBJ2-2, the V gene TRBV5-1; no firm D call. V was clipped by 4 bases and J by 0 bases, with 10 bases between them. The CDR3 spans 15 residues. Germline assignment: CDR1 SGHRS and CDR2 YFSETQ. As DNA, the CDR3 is TGCGCCAGCAGCCTACGGAGCGCGAACACCGGGGAGCTGTTTTTT. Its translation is CASSLRSANTGELFF.

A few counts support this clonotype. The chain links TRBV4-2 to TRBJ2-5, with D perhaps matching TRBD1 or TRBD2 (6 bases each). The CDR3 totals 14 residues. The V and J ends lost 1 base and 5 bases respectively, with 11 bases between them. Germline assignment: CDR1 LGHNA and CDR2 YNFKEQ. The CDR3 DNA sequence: TGTGCCAGCAGCCAAGGGGGGGCGGAGGAGACCCAGTACTTC. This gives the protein CASSQGGAEETQYF.

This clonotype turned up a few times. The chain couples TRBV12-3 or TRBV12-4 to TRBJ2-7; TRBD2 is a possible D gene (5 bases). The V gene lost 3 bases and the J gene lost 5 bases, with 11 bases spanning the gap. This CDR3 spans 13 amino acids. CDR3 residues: CASSLREGHEQYF. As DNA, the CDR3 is TGTGCCAGCAGTTTGCGTGAGGGTCACGAGCAGTACTTC.

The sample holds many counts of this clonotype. CDR3 sequence: CASSYVGTSYNEQFF. The CDR3 DNA sequence: TGTGCCAGCAGTTACGTGGGGACGTCGTACAATGAGCAGTTCTTC. The chain couples TRBV6-5 to TRBJ2-1, with D possibly called TRBD1 or TRBD2 (5 bases each). Germline CDR1 and CDR2: MNHEY and SVGAGI. This CDR3 is 15 amino acids long. Trimming shortened V by 2 bases and J by 4 bases, and 12 bases separated the two germline ends.

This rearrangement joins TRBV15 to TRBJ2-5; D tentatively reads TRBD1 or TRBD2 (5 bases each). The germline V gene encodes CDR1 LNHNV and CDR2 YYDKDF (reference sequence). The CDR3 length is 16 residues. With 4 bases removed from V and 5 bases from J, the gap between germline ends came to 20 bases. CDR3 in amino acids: CATSTAGTTRWETQYF. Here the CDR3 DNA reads TGTGCCACCAGCACAGCCGGGACGACCAGGTGGGAGACCCAGTACTTC.

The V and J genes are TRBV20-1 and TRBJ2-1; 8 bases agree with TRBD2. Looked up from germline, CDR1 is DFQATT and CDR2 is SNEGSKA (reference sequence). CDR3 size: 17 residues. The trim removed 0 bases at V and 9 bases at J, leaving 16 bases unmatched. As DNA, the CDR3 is TGCAGTGCTAGAGATCGAAGGGTAGCGGGGACATACCTTGAGCAGTTCTTC. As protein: CSARDRRVAGTYLEQFF.